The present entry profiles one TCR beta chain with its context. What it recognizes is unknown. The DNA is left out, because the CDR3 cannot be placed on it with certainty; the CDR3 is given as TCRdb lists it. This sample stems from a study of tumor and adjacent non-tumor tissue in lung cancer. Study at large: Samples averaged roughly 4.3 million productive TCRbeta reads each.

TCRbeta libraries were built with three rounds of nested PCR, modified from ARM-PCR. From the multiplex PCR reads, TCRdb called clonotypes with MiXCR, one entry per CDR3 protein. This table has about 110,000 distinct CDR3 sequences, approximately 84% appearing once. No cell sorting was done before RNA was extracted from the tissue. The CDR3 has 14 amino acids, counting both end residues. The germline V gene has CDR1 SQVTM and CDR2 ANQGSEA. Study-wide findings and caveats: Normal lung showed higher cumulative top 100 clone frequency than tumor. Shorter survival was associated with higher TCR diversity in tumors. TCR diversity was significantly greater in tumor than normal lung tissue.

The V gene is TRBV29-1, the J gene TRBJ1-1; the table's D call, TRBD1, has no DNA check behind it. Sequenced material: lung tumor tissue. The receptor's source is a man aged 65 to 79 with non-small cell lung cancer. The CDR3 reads CSVFGQGTKTQAIF.